This passage covers 12 T cell receptor beta chains from one sample sequenced in a study of cytomegalovirus exposure and HLA in healthy donors. TCRdb's table, derived via immunoSEQ multiplex PCR, lists solely in-frame clones and lacks some. The table shows 300,000 or so clones, with roughly 86% occurring only once. Sequencing was done on a sample of PBMCs. Receptor source: a man in his thirties or forties in good health and CMV-seronegative.

This clone was counted only a few times. The CDR3 bases are TGTGCCAGCAGTGCCGACTGGGACACTGAAGCTTTCTTT. It yields the protein CASSADWDTEAFF. This chain connects TRBV2 to TRBJ1-1; D remains ambiguous. The CDR3 spans 13 residues. CDR1 and CDR2 (germline): SNHLY, FYNNEI. Trimming removed 4 bases from V and 3 bases from J, with 9 bases in between.

The J gene is TRBJ2-2, the V gene TRBV6-5; 7 positions match TRBD1. CDR1 and CDR2 (germline): MNHEY, SVGAGI. The CDR3 runs to 15 residues. Germline trimming cut 6 bases from V and 5 bases from J; bases unmatched to any gene: 9. The CDR3 is CASRKPGQNTGELFF. The CDR3 DNA reads as TGTGCCAGCAGAAAACCGGGACAGAATACCGGGGAGCTGTTTTTT.

The J gene is TRBJ2-7, the V gene TRBV7-9; 10 bases fit TRBD1. Germline V gene lookup returns CDR1 SEHNR and CDR2 FQNEAQ (reference sequence). The CDR3 is 15 residues long. Germline trimming cut 5 bases from V and 2 bases from J; bases unmatched to any gene: 6. CDR3 protein: CASSEDRGPTYEQYF. The CDR3 DNA reads as TGTGCCAGCAGCGAAGACAGGGGGCCCACCTACGAGCAGTACTTC.

The V and J genes are TRBV11-2 and TRBJ1-2; 9 nucleotides line up with TRBD1. The trim removed 1 base at V and 0 bases at J, leaving 3 bases unmatched. Per germline, CDR1 SGHAT and CDR2 FQNNGV. The CDR3 is 16 amino acids. CDR3 DNA: TGTGCCAGCAGCTTAGTCGGGACAGGGTCTAACTATGGCTACACCTTC. It yields the protein CASSLVGTGSNYGYTF.

J is TRBJ1-5 and V is TRBV14; the D is unclear. This CDR3 has 14 amino acids. CDR1 SGHDN and CDR2 FVKESK come from the germline V gene. V was trimmed by 4 bases and J by 4 bases, leaving 11 bases between them. The CDR3 sequence is CASSPEARNQPQHF. In nucleotides, the CDR3 is TGTGCCAGCAGCCCCGAGGCGAGGAATCAGCCCCAGCATTTT. Full variable domain (remainder filled in from reference TRBV14 and TRBJ1-5): EAGVTQFPSHSVIEKGQTVTLRCDPISGHDNLYWYRRVMGKEIKFLLHFVKESKQDESGMPNNRFLAERTGGTYSTLKVQPAELEDSGVYFCASSPEARNQPQHFGDGTRLSIL.

V and J are TRBV27 and TRBJ2-1, with D possibly being TRBD2 (6 bases). CDR1 and CDR2 (germline): MNHEY, SMNVEV (reference sequence). The CDR3 covers 15 residues. The V and J ends lost 5 bases and 5 bases respectively, with 16 bases between them. CDR3 protein: CASSKESSGHNEQFF. CDR3 coding DNA: TGTGCCAGCAGTAAGGAGAGTAGCGGACACAATGAGCAGTTCTTC.

The V and J genes are TRBV7-9 and TRBJ1-1, with D tentatively TRBD1 (5 bases). There are 15 residues in the CDR3. The V and J ends lost 1 base and 5 bases respectively, with 14 bases between them. The V gene's germline CDR1 is SEHNR and CDR2 FQNEAQ (reference sequence). Written as DNA, the CDR3 is TGTGCCAGCAGCTTAGTTATCGGGGGATGGACTGAAGCTTTCTTT. Protein: CASSLVIGGWTEAFF.

This rearrangement joins TRBV27 to TRBJ1-5; D is possibly TRBD1 (5 bases). V lost 5 bases, J lost 3 bases, and 8 bases lay in between. CDR1 and CDR2 (germline): MNHEY, SMNVEV (reference sequence). This CDR3 comprises 13 residues. CDR3 residues: CASSGQPNQPQHF. Here the CDR3 DNA reads TGTGCCAGCAGTGGACAACCCAATCAGCCCCAGCATTTT.

This clone is a singleton in its sample. J is TRBJ2-1 and V is TRBV5-4, with 9 bases lining up with TRBD2. J lost 0 bases, V lost 5 bases, and 6 bases had no gene match. Germline CDR1 and CDR2: SGHNT and YYREEE (reference sequence). CDR3 size: 16 residues. CDR3 loop: CASSRSGGSSYNEQFF. CDR3 nucleotide sequence: TGTGCCAGCAGTCGAAGCGGGGGGAGCTCCTACAATGAGCAGTTCTTC.

The J gene is TRBJ2-7, the V gene TRBV5-4, with D possibly being TRBD1 (5 bases). The CDR3 consists of 13 residues. V was shortened by 4 bases and J by 4 bases, with 12 bases between the two germline ends. The germline CDR1 and CDR2 sequences are SGHNT and YYREEE (reference sequence). As DNA, the CDR3 is TGTGCCAGCAGCCGAGCAGGGTGGTACGAGCAGTACTTC. Protein sequence: CASSRAGWYEQYF.

V is TRBV7-2 and J is TRBJ2-5, with 8 bases matching TRBD2. J was trimmed by 5 bases and V by 1 base; bases with no gene match: 9. Germline loops: CDR1 SGHTA, CDR2 FQGNSA. There are 16 residues in the CDR3. The CDR3, as DNA: TGTGCCAGCAGCTTAGAGTTGGCGGGGGGAGGGGAGACCCAGTACTTC. Residues: CASSLELAGGGETQYF.

V gene TRBV5-1 combines with J gene TRBJ1-1, with D unclear. The CDR3 consists of 16 residues. Germline CDR1 and CDR2: SGHRS and YFSETQ. Trimming took 2 bases from V and 0 from J, leaving 14 bases between them. The CDR3 loop reads CASSLRFGGMNTEAFF. CDR3 sequence (DNA): TGCGCCAGCAGCTTAAGGTTCGGAGGCATGAACACTGAAGCTTTCTTT.